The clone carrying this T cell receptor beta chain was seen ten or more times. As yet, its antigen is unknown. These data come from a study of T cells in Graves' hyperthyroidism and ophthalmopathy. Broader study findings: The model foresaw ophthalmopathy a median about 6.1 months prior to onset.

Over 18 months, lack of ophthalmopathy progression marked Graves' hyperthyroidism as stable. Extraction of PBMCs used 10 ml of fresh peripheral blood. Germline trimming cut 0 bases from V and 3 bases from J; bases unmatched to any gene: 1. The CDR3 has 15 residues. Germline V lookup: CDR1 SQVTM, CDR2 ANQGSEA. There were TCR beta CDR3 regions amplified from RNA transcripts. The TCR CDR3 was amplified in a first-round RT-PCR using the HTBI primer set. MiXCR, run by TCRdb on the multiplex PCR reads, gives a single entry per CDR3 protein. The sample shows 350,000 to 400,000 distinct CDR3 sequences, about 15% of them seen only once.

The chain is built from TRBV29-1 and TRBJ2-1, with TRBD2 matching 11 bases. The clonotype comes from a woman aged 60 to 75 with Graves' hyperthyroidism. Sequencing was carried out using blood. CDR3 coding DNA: TGCAGCGTTGAAGAACTAGCGGGAGTCTACAATGAGCAGTTCTTC. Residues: CSVEELAGVYNEQFF.